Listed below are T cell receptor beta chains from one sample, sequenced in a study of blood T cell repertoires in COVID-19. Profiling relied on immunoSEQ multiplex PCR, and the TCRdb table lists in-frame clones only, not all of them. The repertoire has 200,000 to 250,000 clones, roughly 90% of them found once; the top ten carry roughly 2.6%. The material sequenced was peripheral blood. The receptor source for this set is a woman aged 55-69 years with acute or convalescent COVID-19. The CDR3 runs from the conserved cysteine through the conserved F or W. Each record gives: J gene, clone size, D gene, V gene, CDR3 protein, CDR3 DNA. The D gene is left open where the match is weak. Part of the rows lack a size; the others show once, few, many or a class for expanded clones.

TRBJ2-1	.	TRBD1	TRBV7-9	CASSTISTGENNEQFF	TGTGCCAGCAGCACGATATCGACAGGGGAGAACAATGAGCAGTTCTTC
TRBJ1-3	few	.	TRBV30	CAWDTSGNTIYF	TGTGCCTGGGACACCTCTGGAAACACCATATATTTT
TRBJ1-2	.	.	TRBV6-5	CASRGTLSGYTF	TGTGCCAGCAGGGGCACCCTCAGCGGCTACACCTTC
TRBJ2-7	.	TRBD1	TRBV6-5	CASSYSWTGDEQYF	TGTGCCAGCAGTTACTCCTGGACAGGTGACGAGCAGTACTTC
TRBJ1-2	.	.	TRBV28	CASNSGRGYTF	TGTGCCAGCAATTCAGGGAGGGGCTACACCTTC
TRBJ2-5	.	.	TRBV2	CACNQAGETQYF	TGTGCTTGCAACCAGGCGGGCGAGACCCAGTACTTC
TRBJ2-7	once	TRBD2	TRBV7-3	CASSSRGGGMYEQYF	TGTGCCAGCAGCTCCAGAGGCGGGGGGATGTACGAGCAGTACTTC
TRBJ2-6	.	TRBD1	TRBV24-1	CATSDGEGQGAGANVLTF	TGTGCCACCAGTGATGGTGAGGGACAGGGAGCTGGGGCCAACGTCCTGACTTTC
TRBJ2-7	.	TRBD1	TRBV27	CASSFIGQAFYEQYF	TGTGCCAGCAGTTTTATTGGACAGGCCTTCTACGAGCAGTACTTC
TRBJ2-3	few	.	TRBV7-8	CASSILPRGHGDTQYF	TGTGCCAGCAGCATACTGCCAAGGGGACACGGAGATACGCAGTATTTT
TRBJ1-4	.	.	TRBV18	CASSPWTSVDNEKLFF	TGTGCCAGCTCACCATGGACAAGCGTGGATAATGAAAAACTGTTTTTT
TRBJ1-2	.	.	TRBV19	CASSIGGRINYGYTF	TGTGCCAGTAGTATAGGCGGGCGAATTAACTATGGCTACACCTTC
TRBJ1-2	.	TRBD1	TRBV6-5	CASRATGGGYTF	TGTGCCAGCAGAGCCACAGGGGGCGGCTACACCTTC
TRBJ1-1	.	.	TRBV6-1	CASSEIRGNTEAFF	TGTGCCAGCAGTGAAATCAGGGGTAACACTGAAGCTTTCTTT
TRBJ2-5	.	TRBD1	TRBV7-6	CASSPTGGYQETQYF	TGTGCCAGCAGCCCGACAGGGGGCTACCAAGAGACCCAGTACTTC
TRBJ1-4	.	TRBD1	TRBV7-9	CASSIRTGGPTNEKLFF	TGTGCCAGCAGCATCCGGACAGGAGGGCCGACTAATGAAAAACTGTTTTTT